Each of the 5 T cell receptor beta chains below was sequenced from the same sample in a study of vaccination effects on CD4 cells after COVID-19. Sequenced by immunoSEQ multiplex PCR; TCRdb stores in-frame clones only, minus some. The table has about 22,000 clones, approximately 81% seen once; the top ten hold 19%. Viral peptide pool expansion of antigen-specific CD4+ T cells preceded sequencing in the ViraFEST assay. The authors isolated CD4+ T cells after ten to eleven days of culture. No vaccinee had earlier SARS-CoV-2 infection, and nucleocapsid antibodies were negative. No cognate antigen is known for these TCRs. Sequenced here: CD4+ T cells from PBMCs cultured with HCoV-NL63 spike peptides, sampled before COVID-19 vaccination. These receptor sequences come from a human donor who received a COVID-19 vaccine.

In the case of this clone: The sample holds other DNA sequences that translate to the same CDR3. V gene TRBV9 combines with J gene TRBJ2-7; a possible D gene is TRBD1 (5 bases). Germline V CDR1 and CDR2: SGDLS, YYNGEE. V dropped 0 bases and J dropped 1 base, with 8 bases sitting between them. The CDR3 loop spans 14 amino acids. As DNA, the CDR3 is TGTGCCAGCAGCGTAGGTCCAGGGTCCTACGAGCAGTACTTC. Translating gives CASSVGPGSYEQYF.

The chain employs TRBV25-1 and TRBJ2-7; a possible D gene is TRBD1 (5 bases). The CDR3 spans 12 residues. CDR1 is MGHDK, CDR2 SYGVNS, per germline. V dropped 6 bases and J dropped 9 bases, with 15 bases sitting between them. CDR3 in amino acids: CASSVLQGWQYF. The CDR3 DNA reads TGTGCCAGCAGCGTACTCCAGGGTTGGCAGTACTTC.

In DNA form, the CDR3 reads TGTGCCTGGAGCAGCCTCGCCGGGGAGCTGTTTTTT. This translates into CAWSSLAGELFF. The chain employs TRBV30 and TRBJ2-2; D ambiguous. Trimming took 3 bases from V and 6 from J, leaving 8 bases between them. There are 12 residues in the CDR3. CDR1 is GTSNPN, CDR2 SVGIG, per germline (reference sequence). The full variable domain, with the rest looked up from reference TRBV30 and TRBJ2-2, is SQTIHQWPATLVQPVGSPLSLECTVEGTSNPNLYWYRQAAGRGLQLLFYSVGIGQISSEVPQNLSASRPQDRQFILSSKKLLLSDSGFYLCAWSSLAGELFFGEGSRLTVL.

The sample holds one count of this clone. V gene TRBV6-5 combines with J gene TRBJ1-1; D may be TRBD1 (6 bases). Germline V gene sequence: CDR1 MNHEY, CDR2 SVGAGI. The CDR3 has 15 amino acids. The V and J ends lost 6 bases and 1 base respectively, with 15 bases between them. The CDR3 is CASRDRAGQNTEAFF. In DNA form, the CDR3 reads TGTGCCAGCAGGGATCGGGCGGGACAGAACACTGAAGCTTTCTTT.

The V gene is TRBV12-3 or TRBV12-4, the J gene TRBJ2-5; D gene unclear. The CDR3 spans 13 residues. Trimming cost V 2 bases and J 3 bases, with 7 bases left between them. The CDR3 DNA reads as TGTGCCAGCAGTTTATCAAGCGAAGAGACCCAGTACTTC. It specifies CASSLSSEETQYF.